This T cell receptor (beta chain) is drawn from a study of cytomegalovirus exposure and HLA in healthy donors. The CDR3 consists of 15 residues. Germline assignment: CDR1 LGHNA and CDR2 YSLEER. V lost 0 bases and J lost 7, with 12 bases in between. PCR involved 60 Vbeta and 13 Jbeta primers. The repertoire was sequenced with immunoSEQ multiplex PCR; TCRdb's copy has only in-frame clones and lacks some. The table has tens of thousands of clones, approximately 57% seen once; the top ten hold roughly 6%. In its sample, this clone was seen a few times. The antigen is undetermined. Study-level points and caveats: Later work showed greater clonal expansion in HLA-associated TCR beta chains than in equally common others.

The chain employs TRBV4-3 and TRBJ2-2, with a possible D match to TRBD1 (5 bases). This TCR was sampled from a woman younger than 45 in good health and CMV-seronegative. The sample taken for sequencing was PBMCs. This CDR3 reads CASSQEPGLDGELFF. The CDR3 DNA reads TGCGCCAGCAGCCAAGAACCAGGGTTGGACGGGGAGCTGTTTTTT.